The 14 T cell receptor beta chains below were found in one sample sequenced in a study of T cell repertoires in cytomegalovirus infection. In TCRdb, the reads were re-called with MiXCR into one record per CDR3 protein. The data contain a few hundred thousand distinct CDR3 sequences, around 20% of them seen just once; the ten biggest clones take up roughly 19%. Their target antigens are unknown. The specimen was cultured PBMCs, collected from culture after CMV antigen stimulation. The receptors originated from a human donor in good health (CMV status not recorded). Some clones in this sample may be carry-over from other donors' samples.

This clonotype was counted ten times or more. The V gene is TRBV7-2, the J gene TRBJ2-2; 10 bases fit TRBD2. CDR3 length: 16 amino acids. The V gene end was trimmed by 2 bases and the J gene end by 9 bases; junction bases not matched to a gene: 9. Germline CDR1 and CDR2: SGHTA and FQGNSA. CDR3: CASSLFSSGSGRELFF. The DNA of the CDR3 is TGTGCCAGCAGCTTATTTTCTAGCGGGAGTGGACGGGAGCTGTTTTTT.

This CDR3 is CASSYGKGGTGANVLTF. Written as DNA, the CDR3 is TGTGCCAGCAGTTACGGGAAAGGTGGCACTGGGGCCAACGTCCTGACTTTC. J is TRBJ2-6 and V is TRBV6-5; the D is unclear. Trimming removed 2 bases from V and 2 bases from J, with 13 bases in between. The CDR3 extends over 17 amino acids. CDR1 and CDR2 from the germline V gene are MNHEY and SVGAGI.

This clonotype was seen many times. V and J are TRBV4-1 and TRBJ1-1; no clear D gene. Per germline, CDR1 MGHRA and CDR2 YSYEKL. V was shortened by 1 base and J by 10 bases, with 13 bases between the two germline ends. CDR3 length equals 13 residues. The CDR3 loop reads CASSQGVLLRAFF. In DNA form, the CDR3 reads TGCGCCAGCAGCCAAGGTGTTCTGCTCCGAGCTTTCTTT.

This clonotype was picked up a small number of times. The chain links TRBV12-3 or TRBV12-4 to TRBJ2-2; tentative D call: TRBD1 (5 bases). The CDR3 sequence is 15 residues long. Trimming removed 4 bases from V and 4 bases from J, with 13 bases in between. The CDR3 region is CASSSGLSFTGELFF. Written as DNA, the CDR3 is TGTGCCAGCAGTTCAGGGTTGTCGTTCACCGGGGAGCTGTTTTTT.

Concerning this clonotype: Relative to the germline gene, one junction end is altered; a read error may explain this. The V call is TRBV7-2, the J call TRBJ2-1; D possibly corresponds to TRBD1 (6 bases). This CDR3 is built from 13 residues. The germline gives CDR1 SGHTA, CDR2 FQGNSA. Here the CDR3 DNA reads TGTGCCAGCAGCTTAATAGGGGGAATAGCGCAGTTTTTC. Amino acids: CASSLIGGIAQFF.

There are a few counts of this clonotype. The V call is TRBV4-3, the J call TRBJ2-7; unclear D gene. V lost 2 bases and J 0 bases, leaving 14 bases between the germline ends. CDR1 is LGHNA and CDR2 is YSLEER in the germline V gene. The CDR3 runs 16 residues. CDR3 in DNA: TGCGCCAGCAGCCAAAGGACCGCGGTGAGCTCCTACGAGCAGTACGTC. Translation: CASSQRTAVSSYEQYV.

The chain links TRBV20-1 to TRBJ2-3; D may be TRBD1 or TRBD2 (5 bases each). Trimming removed 6 bases from V and 0 bases from J, with 16 bases in between. The germline CDR1 and CDR2 sequences are DFQATT and SNEGSKA (reference sequence). The CDR3 runs 15 residues. The CDR3 reads CSAVTGTDSTDTQYF. CDR3 nucleotide sequence: TGCAGTGCCGTGACCGGGACGGATAGCACAGATACGCAGTATTTT.

This clonotype has ten or more counts. The chain links TRBV7-8 to TRBJ2-1; weak D call: TRBD1 (5 bases). This CDR3 is 16 amino acids long. The germline V gene encodes CDR1 SGHVS and CDR2 FQNEAQ. Trimming removed 5 bases from V and 1 base from J, with 15 bases in between. CDR3 sequence reads: CASSTRQIQSYNEQFF. CDR3 nucleotides: TGTGCCAGCAGCACGAGACAGATACAATCCTACAATGAGCAGTTCTTC.

This clonotype turned up a few times. The chain recombines TRBV28 with TRBJ1-6; TRBD1 agrees at 8 bases. The germline V gene encodes CDR1 MDHEN and CDR2 SYDVKM. The V and J ends lost 5 bases and 7 bases, in that order; junction bases with no gene match: 7. The CDR3 extends over 15 amino acids. CDR3 DNA sequence: TGTGCCAGCAGTGCCGGGACAGGCCGCAATTCACCCCTCCACTTT. This codes for CASSAGTGRNSPLHF.

This clonotype has ten or more counts. The J gene is TRBJ1-5, the V gene TRBV7-9; a weak D match, TRBD1 (5 bases). CDR3 length equals 13 residues. V was cut by 5 bases and J by 4 bases, with 9 bases left in between. Germline V gene sequence: CDR1 SEHNR, CDR2 FQNEAQ (reference sequence). The CDR3 DNA sequence: TGTGCCAGCAGCCTGACAGAAAATCAGCCCCAGCATTTT. The encoded protein is CASSLTENQPQHF. Filled out from reference TRBV7-9 and TRBJ1-5, the complete variable domain reads DTGVSQNPRHKITKRGQNVTFRCDPISEHNRLYWYRQTLGQGPEFLTYFQNEAQLEKSRLLSDRFSAERPKGSFSTLEIQRTEQGDSAMYLCASSLTENQPQHFGDGTRLSIL.

This clonotype came up many times. The J gene is TRBJ2-2, the V gene TRBV6-5; D perhaps matches TRBD2 (6 bases). Trimming took off 1 base at V and 1 base at J, with 10 bases between the two ends. The CDR3 extends over 16 amino acids. Per the germline V gene, CDR1 is MNHEY and CDR2 is SVGAGI. CDR3: CASSYFGGRNTGELFF. The CDR3 DNA reads as TGTGCCAGCAGTTACTTCGGGGGACGGAACACCGGGGAGCTGTTTTTT.

The CDR3 spells CSAISTGDQPQHF. CDR3 bases: TGCAGTGCTATCTCAACGGGGGACCAGCCCCAGCATTTT. J is TRBJ1-5 and V is TRBV20-1; a weak D match, TRBD1 (5 bases). The ends were cut back, 4 bases at V and 7 bases at J, with 14 bases in the middle. Germline loops: CDR1 DFQATT, CDR2 SNEGSKA (reference sequence). The CDR3 totals 13 residues.

This clonotype was seen repeatedly, ten times or more. The chain combines TRBV7-2 with TRBJ2-1; D may match TRBD1 or TRBD2 (5 bases each). Trimming took 1 base from V and 8 from J, leaving 12 bases between them. Germline assignment: CDR1 SGHTA and CDR2 FQGNSA. The CDR3 is 14 residues long. As DNA, the CDR3 is TGTGCCAGCAGCTTAGAACCGGGACCCGATGAGCAGTTCTTC. As protein: CASSLEPGPDEQFF.

The chain has TRBV9 and TRBJ2-1; D possibly matches TRBD1 or TRBD2 (5 bases each). This CDR3 contains 15 residues. The V and J ends lost 5 bases and 4 bases respectively, with 16 bases between them. CDR1 SGDLS and CDR2 YYNGEE come from the germline V gene. CDR3 nucleotides: TGTGCCAGCAGTGGGGACGTCCAGTTTTACAATGAGCAGTTCTTC. Protein product: CASSGDVQFYNEQFF.